This TCR beta chain was captured by sequencing in a study of blood T cell repertoires in COVID-19. Study at large: Samples taken during acute and convalescent COVID-19 were collected in the United States, Italy and Spain.

This clone turned up a few times. Clones were read by immunoSEQ multiplex PCR, and TCRdb kept only the in-frame ones, dropping some. Among 430,000 or so clones, about 88% were seen once, and the ten largest hold 1.4%. This CDR3 spans 12 amino acids. The ends lost 5 bases at V and 3 bases at J; junction bases unmatched: 0. The J gene is TRBJ2-7, the V gene TRBV12-3 or TRBV12-4; 8 bases agree with TRBD1. The sequence derives from a woman under 30 who had been exposed to COVID-19. The source material was PBMCs or T cells enriched from blood (not recorded which). Written as DNA, the CDR3 is TGTGCCAGCAGTACAGGGGGCTACGAGCAGTACTTC. Translated, it gives CASSTGGYEQYF.